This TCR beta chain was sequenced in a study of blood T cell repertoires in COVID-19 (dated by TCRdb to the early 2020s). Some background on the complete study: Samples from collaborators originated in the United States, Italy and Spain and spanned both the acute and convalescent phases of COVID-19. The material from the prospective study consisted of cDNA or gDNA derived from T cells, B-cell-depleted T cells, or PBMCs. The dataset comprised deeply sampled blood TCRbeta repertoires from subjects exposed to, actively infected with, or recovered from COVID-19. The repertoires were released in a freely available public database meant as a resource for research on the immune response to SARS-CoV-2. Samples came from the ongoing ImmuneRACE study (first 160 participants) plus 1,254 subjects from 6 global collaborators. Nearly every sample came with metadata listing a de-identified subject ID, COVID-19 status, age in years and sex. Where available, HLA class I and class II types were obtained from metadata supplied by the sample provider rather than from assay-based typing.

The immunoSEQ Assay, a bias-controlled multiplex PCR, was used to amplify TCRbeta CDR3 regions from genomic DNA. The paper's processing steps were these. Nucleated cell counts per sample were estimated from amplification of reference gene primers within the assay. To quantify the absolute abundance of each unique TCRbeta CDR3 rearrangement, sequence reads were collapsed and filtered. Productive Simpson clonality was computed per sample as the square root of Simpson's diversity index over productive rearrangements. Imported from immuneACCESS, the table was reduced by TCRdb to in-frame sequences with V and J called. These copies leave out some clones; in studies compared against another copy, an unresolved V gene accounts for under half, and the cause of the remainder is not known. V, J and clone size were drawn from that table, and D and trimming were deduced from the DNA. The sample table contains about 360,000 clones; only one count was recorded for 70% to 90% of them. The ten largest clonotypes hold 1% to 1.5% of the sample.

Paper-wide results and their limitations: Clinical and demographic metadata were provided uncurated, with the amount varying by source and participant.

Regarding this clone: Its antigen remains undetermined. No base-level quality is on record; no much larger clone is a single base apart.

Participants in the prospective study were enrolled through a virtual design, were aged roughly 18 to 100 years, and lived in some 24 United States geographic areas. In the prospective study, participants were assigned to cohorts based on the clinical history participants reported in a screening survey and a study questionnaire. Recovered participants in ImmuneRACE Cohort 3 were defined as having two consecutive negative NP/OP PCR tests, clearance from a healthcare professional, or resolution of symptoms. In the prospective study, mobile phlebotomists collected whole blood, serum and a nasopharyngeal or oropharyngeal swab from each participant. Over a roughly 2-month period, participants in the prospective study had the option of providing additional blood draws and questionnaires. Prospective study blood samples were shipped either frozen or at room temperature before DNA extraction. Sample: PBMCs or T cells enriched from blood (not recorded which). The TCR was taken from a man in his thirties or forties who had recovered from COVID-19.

The CDR3 protein: CASSPKGEGGYTF. In nucleotide form, the sequence is TGTGCCAGCTCACCAAAGGGAGAAGGAGGCTACACCTTC. The rearrangement combines TRBV18 with TRBJ1-2; the D gene is unclear. V is reduced by 2 bases and J by 8 bases, leaving a spacing of 12 bases between them. CDR1 and CDR2, per the germline V gene, are KGHSH and LQKENI. There are 13 amino acids in the CDR3, from cysteine to phenylalanine inclusive. Only CDR3 DNA is held: 39 bases, read in frame from base 1. The full variable domain, with segments outside the CDR3 supplied by the reference TRBV18 and TRBJ1-2 proteins, appears as NAGVMQNPRHLVRRRGQEARLRCSPMKGHSHVYWYRQLPEEGLKFMVYLQKENIIDESGMPKERFSAEFPKEGPSILRIQQVVRGDSAAYFCASSPKGEGGYTFGSGTRLTVV.